The next 30 T cell receptor beta chains were all read from a single sample in a study of T-cell reconstitution after alpha-beta-depleted transplantation in children (dated by TCRdb to between 2015 and 2016). The library was generated by PCR. The sequencer listed for this sample is Illumina HiSeq 2500. TCR library preparation used molecular barcoding, with unique molecular identifiers applied to normalize quantification of the TCRbeta repertoire. TCRdb's own reprocessing of the public reads used fastp at Q25 and MiXCR and kept productive beta chains. Identical CDR3 protein sequences are pooled into one entry, listed with their most common genes and DNA. For this sample there are approximately 270,000 distinct CDR3 sequences; 9.9% appear just once. Around 9.1% of the sample is in the top ten clones. Sample: PBMCs from the stem cell graft donor, taken from the stem cell graft. The receptors originated from a human donor who donated a stem cell graft to a child with SCID.

In this sample, this clonotype turned up many times. Written as DNA, the CDR3 is TGTGCCAGCAGAGAGGGACTATCGAGCTCCTACAATGAGCAGTTCTTC. Translation: CASREGLSSSYNEQFF. The chain recombines TRBV6-1 with TRBJ2-1; 7 positions match TRBD2. Trimming took 6 bases from V and 0 from J; bases not matched to a gene: 8. CDR1 and CDR2 from the germline V gene are MNHNS and SASEGT. The length of the CDR3 is 16 residues.

The V gene is TRBV12-3 or TRBV12-4, the J gene TRBJ2-7, with D perhaps TRBD2 (6 bases). Trimming shortened V by 4 bases and J by 1 base, and 17 bases separated the two germline ends. CDR3 length: 16 amino acids. The CDR3 protein is CASSSHIRGKSYEQYF. CDR3 in DNA: TGTGCCAGCAGTTCTCATATCCGGGGGAAATCCTACGAGCAGTACTTC.

Written as DNA, the CDR3 is TGTGCCACCAGCCCCGGGACCAACACAGATACGCAGTATTTT. Its translation is CATSPGTNTDTQYF. The V gene is TRBV24-1, the J gene TRBJ2-3; D might be TRBD1 or TRBD2, each matching 5 bases. The germline gives CDR1 KGHDR, CDR2 SFDVKD. Trimming removed 7 bases at V and 2 bases at J, with 12 bases between. There are 14 residues in the CDR3.

This clonotype was observed a few times. This chain connects TRBV6-1 to TRBJ2-7, with 11 bases lining up with TRBD1. Germline V gene data show CDR1 as MNHNS and CDR2 as SASEGT. Trimming cost V 6 bases and J 7 bases; bases outside gene matches: 8. The CDR3 covers 14 residues. This CDR3 reads CASRRDRGIGEQYF. DNA of the CDR3: TGTGCCAGCAGACGGGACAGGGGGATAGGAGAGCAGTACTTC.

This clonotype was observed at least ten times. The rearrangement joins TRBV15 to TRBJ1-1; no definite D call. V lost 5 bases and J lost 5, with 12 bases in between. The germline V gene encodes CDR1 LNHNV and CDR2 YYDKDF (reference sequence). CDR3 length equals 13 residues. The chain's CDR3 is CATSPTGWTEAFF. Written as DNA, the CDR3 is TGTGCCACCAGCCCGACGGGGTGGACTGAAGCTTTCTTT.

This clonotype appeared a few times. This chain joins TRBV5-1 and TRBJ2-1; D not certain. Trimming left V 0 bases short and J 4 bases short, with 11 bases between. This CDR3 contains 15 residues. CDR1 and CDR2 from the germline V gene are SGHRS and YFSETQ. The CDR3 coding sequence is TGCGCCAGCAGCTTGGGGCATATGGGTTACAATGAGCAGTTCTTC. Its protein is CASSLGHMGYNEQFF.

The sample holds a few counts of this clonotype. The V gene is TRBV10-3, the J gene TRBJ1-1; D is perhaps TRBD1 (5 bases). Trimming left V 6 bases short and J 5 bases short, with 16 bases between. The V gene's germline CDR1 is ENHRY and CDR2 SYGVKD. The CDR3 spans 14 residues. The CDR3 sequence is CAIRPRSGGTEAFF. CDR3 nucleotide sequence: TGTGCCATCAGGCCCCGTAGCGGGGGGACTGAAGCTTTCTTT.

This clonotype was found a few times. The V and J genes are TRBV10-3 and TRBJ2-3; maybe TRBD2 (5 bases). CDR1 ENHRY and CDR2 SYGVKD come from the germline V gene. V was cut by 0 bases and J by 3 bases, with 10 bases left in between. This CDR3 has 15 residues. The CDR3 DNA reads TGTGCCATCAGTGAGTCCCGGGGAAGGACAGATACGCAGTATTTT. Translating it yields CAISESRGRTDTQYF.

This clonotype appeared a few times. The chain links TRBV25-1 to TRBJ1-1; no clear D. Germline loops: CDR1 MGHDK, CDR2 SYGVNS. Trimming stripped 6 bases from V and 1 base from J, with 6 bases between. This CDR3 is 12 amino acids long. CDR3 region: CASREGNTEAFF. CDR3 DNA: TGTGCCAGCAGGGAGGGGAACACTGAAGCTTTCTTT.

This chain uses TRBV20-1 with TRBJ1-5; 7 nucleotides align to TRBD1. The germline V gene has CDR1 DFQATT and CDR2 SNEGSKA (reference sequence). This CDR3 has 13 residues. Trimming removed 5 bases from V and 7 bases from J; junction bases left unmatched: 8. The CDR3 reads CSAHEDRVQPQHF. In DNA, the CDR3 is TGCAGTGCTCACGAAGACAGGGTGCAGCCCCAGCATTTT.

The sample holds many counts of this clonotype. The V call is TRBV6-5, the J call TRBJ2-1; a weak D match, TRBD1 (5 bases). Germline V gene lookup returns CDR1 MNHEY and CDR2 SVGAGI. V lost 4 bases to trimming and J lost 2 bases, with 9 bases between them. The CDR3 consists of 14 residues. The CDR3 coding sequence is TGTGCCAGCAGTTCTGACAGCCCCTACAATGAGCAGTTCTTC. It encodes CASSSDSPYNEQFF.

This clonotype was detected many times. CDR3 in amino acids: CASSLADTQGTKNIQYF. The CDR3 bases are TGCGCCAGCAGCTTGGCCGATACCCAGGGGACAAAAAACATTCAGTACTTC. The chain has TRBV5-1 and TRBJ2-4; TRBD1 is a possible D gene (6 bases). Germline CDR1 reads SGHRS; CDR2 reads YFSETQ. This CDR3 spans 17 amino acids. The V end was cut by 0 bases, the J end by 4 bases, with 17 bases between. Full variable domain (outside the CDR3, taken from reference TRBV5-1 and TRBJ2-4): KAGVTQTPRYLIKTRGQQVTLSCSPISGHRSVSWYQQTPGQGLQFLFEYFSETQRNKGNFPGRFSGRQFSNSRSEMNVSTLELGDSALYLCASSLADTQGTKNIQYFGAGTRLSVL.

This clonotype appeared a few times. The rearrangement links TRBV5-1 to TRBJ2-1, with TRBD1 matching over 10 bases. Germline loops: CDR1 SGHRS, CDR2 YFSETQ. This CDR3 spans 16 amino acids. Trimming removed 2 bases from V and 1 base from J; junction bases left unmatched: 3. The CDR3 region has the DNA TGCGCCAGCAGCTTCCTGGGACAGGGGTCCTACAATGAGCAGTTCTTC. Protein product: CASSFLGQGSYNEQFF.

V gene TRBV15 combines with J gene TRBJ1-5, with 9 nucleotides matching TRBD1. The CDR3 length is 15 residues. Germline CDR1 is LNHNV and CDR2 is YYDKDF (reference sequence). J lost 2 bases, V lost 6 bases, and 5 bases had no gene match. CDR3: CATSTQGAGNQPQHF. DNA for the CDR3: TGTGCCACCAGTACACAGGGGGCCGGCAATCAGCCCCAGCATTTT. The whole variable domain, filled in from reference TRBV15 and TRBJ1-5, reads DAMVIQNPRYQVTQFGKPVTLSCSQTLNHNVMYWYQQKSSQAPKLLFHYYDKDFNNEADTPDNFQSRRPNTSFCFLDIRSPGLGDTAMYLCATSTQGAGNQPQHFGDGTRLSIL.

This clonotype occurred a few times. This chain connects TRBV7-6 to TRBJ2-5, with D tentatively TRBD1 (6 bases). V lost 5 bases and J 1 base, leaving 14 bases between the germline ends. The CDR3 spans 15 residues. Looked up from germline, CDR1 is SGHVS and CDR2 is FNYEAQ. The CDR3 is CASSPIPGVQETQYF. The CDR3 DNA reads TGTGCCAGCAGCCCAATCCCAGGGGTCCAAGAGACCCAGTACTTC.

In its sample, this clonotype was seen many times. The chain joins TRBV29-1 to TRBJ2-3; D might be TRBD1 or TRBD2, each matching 6 bases. CDR1 and CDR2 from the germline V gene are SQVTM and ANQGSEA. Trimming removed 4 bases at V and 1 base at J, with 12 bases between. The CDR3 runs to 14 residues. Here the CDR3 reads CSVGGARGTDTQYF. CDR3 coding DNA: TGCAGCGTTGGGGGGGCGCGGGGCACAGATACGCAGTATTTT.

This clonotype appeared a few times. The J gene is TRBJ1-3, the V gene TRBV29-1, with D maybe TRBD1 (5 bases). V was cut by 4 bases and J by 0 bases, with 10 bases left in between. The CDR3 contains 14 residues. Germline-derived CDR1 and CDR2 are SQVTM and ANQGSEA. CDR3 sequence: CSVVSQGSGNTIYF. The CDR3 DNA is TGCAGCGTTGTATCGCAGGGCTCTGGAAACACCATATATTTT.

This clonotype appeared a few times. The chain is built from TRBV12-5 and TRBJ2-1; D is undetermined. V dropped 2 bases and J dropped 8 bases, with 13 bases sitting between them. CDR3 length: 14 residues. Germline CDR1 and CDR2: LGHNT and FRNRAP. The DNA of the CDR3 is TGTGCTAGTGGTTTGCCCCCCCCGTCCGATGAGCAGTTCTTC. It yields the protein CASGLPPPSDEQFF.

This clonotype was found a few times. J is TRBJ2-1 and V is TRBV4-2; tentatively, D is TRBD2 (6 bases). The CDR3 spans 13 residues. The germline V and J ends were trimmed by 3 bases and 4 bases, with 7 bases remaining between them. Germline V gives CDR1 LGHNA, CDR2 YNFKEQ. DNA for the CDR3: TGTGCCAGCAGCCACGGGGGATACAATGAGCAGTTCTTC. The encoded protein is CASSHGGYNEQFF.

This clonotype has a count of ten or more. The chain is built from TRBV12-3 or TRBV12-4 and TRBJ1-1; TRBD1 might be the D (5 bases). V was clipped by 2 bases and J by 4 bases, with 14 bases between them. The CDR3 length is 15 residues. CDR3 sequence (DNA): TGTGCCAGCAGTTTAAGTGGGGGATATGGCACTGAAGCTTTCTTT. Translation gives CASSLSGGYGTEAFF.

This clonotype was detected a few times. This chain's CDR3 is CASSSPGLGGYNEQFF. In DNA, the CDR3 is TGTGCCAGCAGTTCCCCGGGGCTGGGGGGGTACAATGAGCAGTTCTTC. The rearrangement uses TRBV6-5 and TRBJ2-1; 7 bases are a match to TRBD2. Germline-derived CDR1 and CDR2 are MNHEY and SVGAGI. The CDR3 runs to 16 residues. V shed 4 bases and J 4 bases; nucleotides not matched to a gene: 10.

This clonotype was seen repeatedly, ten times or more. The chain links TRBV6-4 to TRBJ2-1; tentative D call: TRBD1 (5 bases). V dropped 5 bases and J dropped 7 bases, with 9 bases sitting between them. The germline gives CDR1 MRHNA, CDR2 SNTAGT. This CDR3 has 12 amino acids. The CDR3: CASSSQGNEQFF. The CDR3 bases are TGTGCCAGCAGTAGTCAGGGAAATGAGCAGTTCTTC.

This clonotype was detected a few times. The V call is TRBV2, the J call TRBJ1-5, with D maybe TRBD1 (5 bases). Germline CDR1 is SNHLY and CDR2 is FYNNEI. V lost 10 bases to trimming and J lost 4 bases, with 17 bases between them. This CDR3 spans 14 amino acids. The DNA of the CDR3 is TGTGCCACCACCTTGGGGGGAGGGAATCAGCCCCAGCATTTT. It yields the protein CATTLGGGNQPQHF.

This clonotype was observed a few times. The rearrangement uses TRBV7-9 and TRBJ2-7; no definite D call. Germline CDR1 reads SEHNR; CDR2 reads FQNEAQ (reference sequence). With 9 bases removed from V and 0 bases from J, the gap between germline ends came to 21 bases. CDR3 length equals 16 residues. In DNA, the CDR3 is TGTGCCAGGAAAAATGATAGGGTATGGGCCTCCTACGAGCAGTACTTC. Its protein product is CARKNDRVWASYEQYF.

V is TRBV5-5 and J is TRBJ2-2; maybe TRBD2 (5 bases). From germline, CDR1 is SGHKS and CDR2 YYEKEE (reference sequence). V was trimmed by 4 bases and J by 5 bases, leaving 15 bases between them. The CDR3 length is 15 residues. CDR3 protein: CASSGQAGKTGELFF. In nucleotides, the CDR3 is TGTGCCAGCAGCGGGCAAGCCGGGAAGACCGGGGAGCTGTTTTTT.

This clonotype was seen a few times. V gene TRBV24-1 combines with J gene TRBJ2-2, with TRBD1 identical over 8 bases. Per the germline V gene, CDR1 is KGHDR and CDR2 is SFDVKD. The trim removed 2 bases at V and 0 bases at J, leaving 7 bases unmatched. This CDR3 is 18 amino acids long. Here the CDR3 reads CATSDSGTGYSNTGELFF. The CDR3 DNA follows: TGTGCCACCAGTGATTCCGGGACAGGATACTCGAACACCGGGGAGCTGTTTTTT.

This clonotype has at least ten counts. The J gene is TRBJ2-2, the V gene TRBV7-9; D ambiguous. There are 14 residues in the CDR3. Germline-derived CDR1 and CDR2 are SEHNR and FQNEAQ (reference sequence). V was cut by 1 base and J by 4 bases, with 7 bases left in between. The chain's CDR3 is CASSLGRVTGELFF. As DNA, the CDR3 is TGTGCCAGCAGCTTAGGACGGGTCACCGGGGAGCTGTTTTTT.

This clonotype has a handful of counts. The V and J genes are TRBV5-6 and TRBJ2-5; TRBD2 aligns across 9 bases. The germline CDR1 and CDR2 sequences are SGHDT and YYEEEE. The CDR3 covers 15 residues. J gave up 4 bases and V 1 base, and 5 bases lay outside the gene matches. The CDR3 protein is CASSLSAGGRETQYF. In nucleotides, the CDR3 is TGTGCCAGCAGCTTGTCCGCGGGGGGGCGAGAGACCCAGTACTTC.

This clonotype was seen only a few times. The CDR3 coding sequence is TGTGCCAGCACCCCTATCGTCGCTCCATGGAGAGCTTTCTTT. Its translation: CASTPIVAPWRAFF. V usage is TRBV7-9 and J usage is TRBJ1-1; D is unclear. This CDR3 spans 14 amino acids. CDR1 and CDR2 from the germline V gene are SEHNR and FQNEAQ (reference sequence). V lost 7 bases, J lost 10 bases, and 22 bases lay in between.

The V gene is TRBV7-9, the J gene TRBJ2-5; D is possibly TRBD1 or TRBD2 (7 bases each). Trimming stripped 5 bases from V and 5 bases from J, with 18 bases between. CDR3 length: 15 amino acids. The germline CDR1 and CDR2 sequences are SEHNR and FQNEAQ (reference sequence). DNA of the CDR3: TGTGCCAGCAGCGCAGGGGGGGGCCTCCGGGAGACCCAGTACTTC. It codes for CASSAGGGLRETQYF.